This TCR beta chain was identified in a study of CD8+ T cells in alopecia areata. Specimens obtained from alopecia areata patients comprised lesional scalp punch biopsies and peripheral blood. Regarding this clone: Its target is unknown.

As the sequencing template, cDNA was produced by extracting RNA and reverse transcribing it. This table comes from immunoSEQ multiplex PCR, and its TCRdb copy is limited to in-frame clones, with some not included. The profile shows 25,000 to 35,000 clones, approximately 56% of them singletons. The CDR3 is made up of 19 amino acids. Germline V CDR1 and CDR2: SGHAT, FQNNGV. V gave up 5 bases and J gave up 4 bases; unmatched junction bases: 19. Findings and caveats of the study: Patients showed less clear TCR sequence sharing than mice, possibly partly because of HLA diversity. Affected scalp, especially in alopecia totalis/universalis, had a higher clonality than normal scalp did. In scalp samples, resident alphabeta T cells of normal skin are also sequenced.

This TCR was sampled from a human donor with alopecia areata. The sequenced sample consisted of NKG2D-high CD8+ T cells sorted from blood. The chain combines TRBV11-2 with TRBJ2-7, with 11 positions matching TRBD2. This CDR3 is CASSRPPGLAVGAAYEQYF. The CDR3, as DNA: TGTGCCAGCAGCCGCCCTCCGGGACTAGCGGTCGGGGCGGCTTACGAGCAGTACTTC.